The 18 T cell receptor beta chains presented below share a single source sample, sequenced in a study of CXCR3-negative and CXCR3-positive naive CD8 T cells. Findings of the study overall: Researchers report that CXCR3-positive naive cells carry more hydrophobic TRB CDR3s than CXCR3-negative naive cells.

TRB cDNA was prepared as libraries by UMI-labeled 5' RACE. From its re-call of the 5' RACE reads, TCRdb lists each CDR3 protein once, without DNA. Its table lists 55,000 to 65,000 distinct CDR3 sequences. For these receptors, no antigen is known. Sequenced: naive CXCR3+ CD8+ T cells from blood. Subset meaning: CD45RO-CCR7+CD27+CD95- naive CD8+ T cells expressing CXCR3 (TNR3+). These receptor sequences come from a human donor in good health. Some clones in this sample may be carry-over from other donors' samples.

This chain's CDR3 is CASTSMPGDYGYTF. The chain carries TRBV7-9 and TRBJ1-2; lacking DNA, the TRBD1 call made by TCRdb goes unchecked. Germline lookup yields CDR1 SEHNR and CDR2 FQNEAQ (reference sequence). This CDR3 has 14 amino acids.

The CDR3 reads CASSSVAGAYNEQFF. The V call is TRBV7-2, the J call TRBJ2-1; TCRdb outputs TRBD2, but without DNA this stays unchecked. The germline gives CDR1 SGHTA, CDR2 FQGNSA. The CDR3 is 15 residues long. The full variable domain, in which reference TRBV7-2 and TRBJ2-1 provide the parts outside the CDR3, is GAGVSQSPSNKVTEKGKDVELRCDPISGHTALYWYRQSLGQGLEFLIYFQGNSAPDKSGLPSDRFSAERTGGSVSTLTIQRTQQEDSAVYLCASSSVAGAYNEQFFGPGTRLTVL.

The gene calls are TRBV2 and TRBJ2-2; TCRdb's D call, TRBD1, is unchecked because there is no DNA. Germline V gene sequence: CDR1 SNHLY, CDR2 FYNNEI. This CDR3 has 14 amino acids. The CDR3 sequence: CASRERTGGGELFF. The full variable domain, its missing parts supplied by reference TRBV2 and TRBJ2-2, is EPEVTQTPSHQVTQMGQEVILRCVPISNHLYFYWYRQILGQKVEFLVSFYNNEISEKSEIFDDQFSVERPDGSNFTLKIRSTKLEDSAMYFCASRERTGGGELFFGEGSRLTVL.

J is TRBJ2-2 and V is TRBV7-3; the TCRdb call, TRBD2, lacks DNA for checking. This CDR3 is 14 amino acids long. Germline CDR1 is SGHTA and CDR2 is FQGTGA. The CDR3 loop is CASSLSRTAGELFF.

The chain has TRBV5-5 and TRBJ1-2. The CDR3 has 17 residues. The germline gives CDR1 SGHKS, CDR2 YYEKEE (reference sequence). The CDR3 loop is CASSLNIEIFGSYGYTF. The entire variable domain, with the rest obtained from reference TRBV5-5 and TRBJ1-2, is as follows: DAGVTQSPTHLIKTRGQQVTLRCSPISGHKSVSWYQQVLGQGPQFIFQYYEKEERGRGNFPDRFSARQFPNYSSELNVNALLLGDSALYLCASSLNIEIFGSYGYTFGSGTRLTVV.

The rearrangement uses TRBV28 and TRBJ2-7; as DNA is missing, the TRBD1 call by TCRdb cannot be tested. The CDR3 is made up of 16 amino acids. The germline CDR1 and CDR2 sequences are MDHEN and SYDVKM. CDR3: CASSWGKTGWNYEQYF.

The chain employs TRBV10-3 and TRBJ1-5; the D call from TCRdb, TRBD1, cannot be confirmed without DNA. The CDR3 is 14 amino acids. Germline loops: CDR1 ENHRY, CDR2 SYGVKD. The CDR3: CAISRGYSNQPQHF.

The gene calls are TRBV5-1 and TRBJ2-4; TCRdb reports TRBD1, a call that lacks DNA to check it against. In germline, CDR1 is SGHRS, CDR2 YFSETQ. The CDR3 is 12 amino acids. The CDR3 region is CAGPGEENIQYF.

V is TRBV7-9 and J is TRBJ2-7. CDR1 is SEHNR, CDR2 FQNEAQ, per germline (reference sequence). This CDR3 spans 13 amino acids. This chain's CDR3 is CASSKDAPYEQYF.

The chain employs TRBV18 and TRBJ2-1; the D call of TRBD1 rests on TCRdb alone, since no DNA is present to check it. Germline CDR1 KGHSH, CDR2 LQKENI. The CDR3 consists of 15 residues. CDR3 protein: CASSGRDRGYNEQFF.

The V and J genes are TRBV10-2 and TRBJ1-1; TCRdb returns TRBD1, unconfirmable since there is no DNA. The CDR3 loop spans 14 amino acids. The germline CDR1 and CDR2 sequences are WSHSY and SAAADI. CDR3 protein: CASNQQDLNTEAFF.

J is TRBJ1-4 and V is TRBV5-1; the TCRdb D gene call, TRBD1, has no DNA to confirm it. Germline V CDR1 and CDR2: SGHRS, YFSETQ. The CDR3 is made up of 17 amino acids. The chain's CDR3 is CASNVPLYLATNEKLFF.

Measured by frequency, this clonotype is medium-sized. The CDR3: CASSLDAGTGSSYEQYF. J is TRBJ2-7 and V is TRBV11-3; lacking DNA, the TRBD1 call made by TCRdb goes unchecked. This CDR3 comprises 17 residues. In germline, CDR1 is SGHNT, CDR2 YENEEA. The variable domain in full, completed from reference TRBV11-3 and TRBJ2-7, reads EAGVVQSPRYKIIEKKQPVAFWCNPISGHNTLYWYLQNLGQGPELLIRYENEEAVDDSQLPKDRFSAERLKGVDSTLKIQPAELGDSAVYLCASSLDAGTGSSYEQYFGPGTRLTVT.

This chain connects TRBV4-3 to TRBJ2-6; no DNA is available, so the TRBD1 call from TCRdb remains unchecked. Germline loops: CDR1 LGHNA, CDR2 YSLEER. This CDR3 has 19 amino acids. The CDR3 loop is CASSQADREGIAGANVLTF.

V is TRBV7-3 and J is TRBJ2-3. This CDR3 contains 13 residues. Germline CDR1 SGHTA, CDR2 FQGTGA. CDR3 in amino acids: CASSPQSTDTQYF.

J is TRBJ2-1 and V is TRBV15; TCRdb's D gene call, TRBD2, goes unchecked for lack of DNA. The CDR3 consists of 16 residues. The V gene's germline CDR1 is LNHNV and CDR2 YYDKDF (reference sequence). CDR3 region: CATSRASGYTYNEQFF.

CDR3 in amino acids: CASSAGGNTIYF. V usage is TRBV7-8 and J usage is TRBJ1-3; with no DNA, the TCRdb D assignment of TRBD1 cannot be verified. Germline V gene lookup returns CDR1 SGHVS and CDR2 FQNEAQ. This CDR3 spans 12 amino acids.

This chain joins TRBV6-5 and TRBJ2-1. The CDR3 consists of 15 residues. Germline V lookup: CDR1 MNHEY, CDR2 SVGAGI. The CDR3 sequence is CASTKGTSSYNEQFF.